A single sample gave rise to the 2 T cell receptor beta chains below, sequenced in a study of Graves' ophthalmopathy and Graves' hyperthyroidism. RNA transcripts were the source from which TCR beta CDR3 regions were amplified. The first-round RT-PCR employed HTBI primers together with the Qiagen OneStep RT-PCR kit. A multiplex PCR was then performed as the second round. Each CDR3 protein gets one entry after TCRdb re-called the multiplex PCR reads with MiXCR. The sample has approximately 410,000 distinct CDR3 sequences; approximately 15% are singletons. The sample was peripheral blood. The receptors were sampled from a woman between 18 and 30 years old with stable Graves' hyperthyroidism.

This clonotype has at least ten counts. This chain links TRBV4-1 with TRBJ1-1, with 8 bases that match TRBD1. CDR1 and CDR2 from the germline V gene are MGHRA and YSYEKL. The CDR3 runs to 13 residues. J lost 10 bases, V lost 8 bases, and 12 bases had no gene match. Here the CDR3 DNA reads TGCGCCAGCTTGGGGACGGCCAGGGGGCTAGCTTTCTTT. It specifies CASLGTARGLAFF.

The gene calls are TRBV7-9 and TRBJ2-5; D is possibly TRBD1 (6 bases). With 4 bases removed from V and 6 bases from J, the gap between germline ends came to 21 bases. This CDR3 region has 16 residues. Germline V gene data show CDR1 as SEHNR and CDR2 as FQNEAQ (reference sequence). The CDR3 DNA reads as TGTGCCAGCAGCTCACCGACAGGTCCCACTGGGAAGACCCAGTACTTC. Encoded protein: CASSSPTGPTGKTQYF.